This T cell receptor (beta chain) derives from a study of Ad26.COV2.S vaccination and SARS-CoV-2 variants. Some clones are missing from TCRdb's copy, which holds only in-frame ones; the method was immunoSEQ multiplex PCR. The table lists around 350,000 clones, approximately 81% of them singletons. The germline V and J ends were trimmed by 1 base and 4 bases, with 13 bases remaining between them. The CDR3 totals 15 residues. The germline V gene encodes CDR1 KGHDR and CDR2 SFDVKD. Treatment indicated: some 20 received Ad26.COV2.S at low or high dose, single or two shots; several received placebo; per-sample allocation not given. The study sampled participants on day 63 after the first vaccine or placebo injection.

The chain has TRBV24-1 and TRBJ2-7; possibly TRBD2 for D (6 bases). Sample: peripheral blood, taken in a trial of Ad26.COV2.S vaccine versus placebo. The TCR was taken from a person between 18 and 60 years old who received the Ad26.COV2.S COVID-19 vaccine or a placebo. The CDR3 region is CATSDFTGAGYEQYF. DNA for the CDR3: TGTGCCACCAGTGATTTTACGGGAGCTGGTTACGAGCAGTACTTC.